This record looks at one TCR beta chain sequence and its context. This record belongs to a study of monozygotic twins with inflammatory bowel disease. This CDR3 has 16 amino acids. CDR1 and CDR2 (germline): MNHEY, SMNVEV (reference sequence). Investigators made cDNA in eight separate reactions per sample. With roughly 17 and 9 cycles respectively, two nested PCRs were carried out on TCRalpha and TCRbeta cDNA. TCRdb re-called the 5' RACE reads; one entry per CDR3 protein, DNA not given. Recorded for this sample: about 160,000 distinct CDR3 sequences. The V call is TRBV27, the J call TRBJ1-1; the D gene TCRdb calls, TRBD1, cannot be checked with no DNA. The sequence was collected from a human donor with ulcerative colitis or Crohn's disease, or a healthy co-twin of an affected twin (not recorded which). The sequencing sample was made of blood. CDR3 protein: CASSRRTGTLDTEAFF.